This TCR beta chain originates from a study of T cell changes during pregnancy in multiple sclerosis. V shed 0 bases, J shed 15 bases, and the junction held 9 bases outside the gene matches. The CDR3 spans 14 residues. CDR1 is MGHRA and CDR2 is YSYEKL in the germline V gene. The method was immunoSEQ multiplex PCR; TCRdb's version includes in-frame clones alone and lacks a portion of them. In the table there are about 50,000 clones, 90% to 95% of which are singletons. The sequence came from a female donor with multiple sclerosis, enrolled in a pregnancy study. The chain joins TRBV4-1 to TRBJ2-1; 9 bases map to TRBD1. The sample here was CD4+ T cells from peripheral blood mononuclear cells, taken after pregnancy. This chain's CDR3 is CASSQDVDGDRAFF. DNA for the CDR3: TGCGCCAGCAGCCAAGATGTAGATGGGGACAGGGCGTTCTTC.